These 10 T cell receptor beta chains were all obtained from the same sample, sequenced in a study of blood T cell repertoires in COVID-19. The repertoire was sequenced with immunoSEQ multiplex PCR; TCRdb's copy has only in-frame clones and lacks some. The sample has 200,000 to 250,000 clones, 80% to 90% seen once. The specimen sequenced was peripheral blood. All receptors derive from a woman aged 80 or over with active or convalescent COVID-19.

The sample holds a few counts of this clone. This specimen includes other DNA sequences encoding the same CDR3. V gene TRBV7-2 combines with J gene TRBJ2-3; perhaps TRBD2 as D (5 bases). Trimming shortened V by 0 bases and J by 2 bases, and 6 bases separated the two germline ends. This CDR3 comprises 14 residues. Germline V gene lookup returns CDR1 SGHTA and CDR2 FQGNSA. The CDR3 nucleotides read TGTGCCAGCAGCTTAGCCCGGGACACAGATACGCAGTATTTT. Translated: CASSLARDTDTQYF. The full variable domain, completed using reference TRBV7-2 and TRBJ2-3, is GAGVSQSPSNKVTEKGKDVELRCDPISGHTALYWYRQSLGQGLEFLIYFQGNSAPDKSGLPSDRFSAERTGGSVSTLTIQRTQQEDSAVYLCASSLARDTDTQYFGPGTRLTVL.

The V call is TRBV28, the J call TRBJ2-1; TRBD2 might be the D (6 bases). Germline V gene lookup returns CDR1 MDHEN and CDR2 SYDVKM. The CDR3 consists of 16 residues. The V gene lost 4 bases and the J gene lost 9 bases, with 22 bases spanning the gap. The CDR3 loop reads CASSSGRDPRGIEQFF. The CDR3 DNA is TGTGCCAGCAGTTCCGGCCGGGATCCCCGGGGGATTGAGCAGTTCTTC.

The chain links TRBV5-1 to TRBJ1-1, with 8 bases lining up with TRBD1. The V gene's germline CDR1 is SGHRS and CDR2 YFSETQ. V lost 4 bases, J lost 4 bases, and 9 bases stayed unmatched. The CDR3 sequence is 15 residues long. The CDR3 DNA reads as TGCGCCAGCAGCCCCTGGCAGGGGGCAACCACTGAAGCTTTCTTT. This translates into CASSPWQGATTEAFF. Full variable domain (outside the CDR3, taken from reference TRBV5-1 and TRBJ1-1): KAGVTQTPRYLIKTRGQQVTLSCSPISGHRSVSWYQQTPGQGLQFLFEYFSETQRNKGNFPGRFSGRQFSNSRSEMNVSTLELGDSALYLCASSPWQGATTEAFFGQGTRLTVV.

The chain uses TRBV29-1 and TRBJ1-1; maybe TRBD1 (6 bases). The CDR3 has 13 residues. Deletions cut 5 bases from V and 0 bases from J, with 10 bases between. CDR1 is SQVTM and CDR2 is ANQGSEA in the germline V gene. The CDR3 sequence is CSVRGTMNTEAFF. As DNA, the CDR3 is TGCAGCGTTAGAGGGACAATGAACACTGAAGCTTTCTTT.

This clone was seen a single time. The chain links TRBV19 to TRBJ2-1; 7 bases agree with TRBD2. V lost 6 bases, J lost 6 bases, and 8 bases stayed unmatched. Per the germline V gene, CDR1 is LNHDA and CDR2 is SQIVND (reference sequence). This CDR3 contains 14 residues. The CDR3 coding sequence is TGTGCCAGTAGGGTGACGGGAGGCCCCAATGAGCAGTTCTTC. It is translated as CASRVTGGPNEQFF.

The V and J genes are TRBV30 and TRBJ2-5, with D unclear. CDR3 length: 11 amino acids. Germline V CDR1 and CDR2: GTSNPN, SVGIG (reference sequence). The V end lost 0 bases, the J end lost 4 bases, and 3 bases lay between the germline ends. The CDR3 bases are TGTGCCTGGAGTGTCGGAGAGACCCAGTACTTC. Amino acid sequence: CAWSVGETQYF.

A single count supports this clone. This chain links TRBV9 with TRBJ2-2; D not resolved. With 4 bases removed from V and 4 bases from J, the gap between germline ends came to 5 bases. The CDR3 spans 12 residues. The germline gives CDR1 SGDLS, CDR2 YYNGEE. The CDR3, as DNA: TGTGCCAGCAGCCGTAGCACCGGGGAGCTGTTTTTT. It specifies CASSRSTGELFF.

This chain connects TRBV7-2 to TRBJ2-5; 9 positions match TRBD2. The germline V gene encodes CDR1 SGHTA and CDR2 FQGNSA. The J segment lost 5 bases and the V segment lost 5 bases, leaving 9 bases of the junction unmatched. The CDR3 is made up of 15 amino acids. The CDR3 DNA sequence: TGTGCCAGCAGCCTGCGGGGGGGCATGGTGGAGACCCAGTACTTC. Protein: CASSLRGGMVETQYF.

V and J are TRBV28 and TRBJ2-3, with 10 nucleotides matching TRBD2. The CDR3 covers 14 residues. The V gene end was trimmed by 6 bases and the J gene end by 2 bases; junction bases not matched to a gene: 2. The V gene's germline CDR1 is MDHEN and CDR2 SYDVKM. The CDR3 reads CASRSGGATDTQYF. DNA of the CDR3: TGTGCCAGCAGGAGCGGGGGGGCCACAGATACGCAGTATTTT.

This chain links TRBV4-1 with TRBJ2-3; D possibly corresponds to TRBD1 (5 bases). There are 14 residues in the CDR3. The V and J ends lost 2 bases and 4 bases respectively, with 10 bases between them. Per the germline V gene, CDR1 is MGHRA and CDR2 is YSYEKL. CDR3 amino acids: CASSQNRNPDTQYF. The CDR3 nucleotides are TGCGCCAGCAGCCAAAACAGGAACCCAGATACGCAGTATTTT.